The text below deals with one T cell receptor beta chain. The sample holds many counts of this clonotype. Its antigen remains unidentified. The record has no base qualities; no much larger clone is one base away. This entry is derived from a study of T cells in Graves' hyperthyroidism and ophthalmopathy (dated by TCRdb to between 2018 and 2020). In the study overall: Peripheral blood samples were taken at the time of initial diagnosis, prior to any treatment. In about 6 Graves' hyperthyroidism patients, the study also compared T-cell repertoires from thyroid tissue with T-cell repertoires from blood. A discovery cohort of approximately 100 patients, roughly 40 with Graves' ophthalmopathy and about 60 with stable Graves' hyperthyroidism, was used to find distinguishing TCR V-J signatures. The paper describes TCR Vbeta CDR3 sequencing of 120 to 150 peripheral blood samples, made up of approximately 40 ophthalmopathy patients, some 80 hyperthyroidism patients and 17 progressor patients. Once sampling was done, hyperthyroidism patients were given methimazole at a starting dose of 30 mg daily, whereas ophthalmopathy patients were given high-dose intravenous methylprednisolone. The approximately 95 discovery patients were divided at random into training and test sets in a 7:3 ratio. Prospective prediction of ophthalmopathy was tested in an independent validation cohort consisting of roughly 19 hyperthyroidism patients and 17 patients who later progressed to ophthalmopathy. Results the study describes overall, beyond this receptor: Sample size was not statistically predetermined, and investigators were not blinded to group allocation. Most expanded thyroid clonotypes (frequency above 0.001) were also detected in blood, suggesting blood repertoires may reflect thyroid immune responses. In validation, the model predicted progression to ophthalmopathy with 65% to 71% sensitivity and less than 80% specificity, a median of approximately 6.7 months before onset. A model built on a 13 V-J signature distinguished ophthalmopathy from stable hyperthyroidism, reaching about 88% sensitivity and 81.08% specificity in cross-validation and 80%/75% in testing.

The TCR beta CDR3 regions were amplified from the RNA transcripts. The first round of RT-PCR for the TCR CDR3 was performed with the HTBI primer set and the Qiagen OneStep RT-PCR kit. Libraries were constructed in a second round of multiplex PCR, after which size selection and purification were carried out. Libraries were sequenced paired-end with 100 bp reads on an Illumina HiSeq2000. The study's processing was this. SOAPnuke was used to process the raw data, removing reads that contained adapters or uncalled bases, had a mean Phred below 15, or lacked an exact match to the constant primer or identifier. High-quality paired reads were merged using COPE v1.2.5, and each unique nucleotide sequence was defined as a clonotype. Clonotypes were aligned to IMGT TRBV, TRBD and TRBJ reference segments using MiTCR v1.1. Only V-J combinations with frequency above 0.0001, covering 99.2% of repertoires, were analysed. A TCS score was defined as the ratio between F50 (clonal expansion) and ExV (chaos), using BLOSUM62-based TCRdist between CDR3 peptides within each V-J. Welch's t-statistics and random forest reduced 514 V-J features to 10 to 15, which were used in a naive Bayes classifier (R e1071). TCRdb ran its own pipeline on the public reads, namely fastp trimming at Q25 and MiXCR clone calling, and kept in-frame beta chains. Every entry covers one CDR3 protein and lists the most common genes and DNA from its rows. The V and J calls shown here were made by TCRdb, not taken from the authors' results. The sample profile shows about 380,000 distinct CDR3 sequences; roughly 12% of them were found once. Less than 25% of the sample is held by the ten biggest clonotypes.

Hyperthyroidism patients were newly diagnosed, with disease duration under 2 months, and aged 18 to 65 years. Any patient with an uncontrolled infection, another autoimmune disease, pregnancy or lactation was excluded. Diagnoses were based on clinical symptoms, serum thyroxine and TRAb, thyroid ultrasound and orbital computed tomography. Blood from progressor patients was collected at the time of first diagnosis with hyperthyroidism, before any ophthalmopathy symptoms had appeared. Ficoll-Paque density gradient centrifugation was used to isolate PBMCs from approximately 10 ml of fresh peripheral blood. Patients classed as progressors first received a Graves' hyperthyroidism diagnosis and then went on to develop ophthalmopathy during follow-up. Trizol reagent was used to extract total RNA, and RNA quality was then checked on an Agilent 2100 Bioanalyzer. Clipping removes 6 bases from V and 5 bases from J, with 11 as the unmatched junction base count. The CDR3 runs 15 amino acids, cysteine and phenylalanine included. Only CDR3 DNA remains: 45 bases, in frame from the first base. Based on the germline V gene, the CDR1 and CDR2 sequences are MNHNS and SASEGT.

The TCR comes from a man under 40 with Graves' hyperthyroidism that later progressed to Graves' ophthalmopathy. Sequencing used blood. The V gene is TRBV6-1 and the J gene is TRBJ1-1; TRBD1 aligns with 8 central bases. Here is the DNA: TGTGCCAGCAGACTCAATCGACACAGGGGGACTGAAGCTTTCTTT. This yields the protein CASRLNRHRGTEAFF.